This T cell receptor beta chain was identified during a study of shared clonotypes between healthy human individuals. Study-level points and caveats: The study found 4.5% to 5% of naive CD4 clonotypes shared across several donors.

The V gene lost 0 bases and the J gene lost 3 bases, with 13 bases spanning the gap. Germline CDR1 reads SGHRS; CDR2 reads YFSETQ. The CDR3 consists of 15 residues. Once extracted for a subset, genomic DNA was divided evenly among several immunoSEQ plates. Generated by immunoSEQ multiplex PCR, the TCRdb table keeps only in-frame clones and is missing some. The table records about 1 million clones, around 74% of them present only once. On this clone: Its antigen remains unknown.

This receptor was identified in a man younger than 35 in good health. Sequencing was carried out using memory CD4+ T cells sorted from blood. Regarding subset: CD45RA-negative fraction. The chain has TRBV5-1 and TRBJ2-7, with D uncertain. Written as DNA, the CDR3 is TGCGCCAGCAGCTTGGGGACGGGTTCATTCTACGAGCAGTACTTC. Translating gives CASSLGTGSFYEQYF.